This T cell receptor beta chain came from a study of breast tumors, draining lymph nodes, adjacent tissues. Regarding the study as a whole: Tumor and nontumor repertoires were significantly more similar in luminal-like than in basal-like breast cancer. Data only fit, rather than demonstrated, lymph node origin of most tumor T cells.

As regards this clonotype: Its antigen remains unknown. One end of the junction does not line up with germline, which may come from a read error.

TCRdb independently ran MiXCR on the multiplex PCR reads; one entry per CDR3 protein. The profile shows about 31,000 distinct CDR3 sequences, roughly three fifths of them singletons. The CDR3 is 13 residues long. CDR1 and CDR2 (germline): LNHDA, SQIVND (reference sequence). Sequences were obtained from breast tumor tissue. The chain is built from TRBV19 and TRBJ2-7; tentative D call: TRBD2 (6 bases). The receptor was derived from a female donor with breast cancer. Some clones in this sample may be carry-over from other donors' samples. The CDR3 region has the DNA TGTGCCAGTAGTATGGGGGGAACCGGGGAGCTGTACTTC. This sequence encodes CASSMGGTGELYF.